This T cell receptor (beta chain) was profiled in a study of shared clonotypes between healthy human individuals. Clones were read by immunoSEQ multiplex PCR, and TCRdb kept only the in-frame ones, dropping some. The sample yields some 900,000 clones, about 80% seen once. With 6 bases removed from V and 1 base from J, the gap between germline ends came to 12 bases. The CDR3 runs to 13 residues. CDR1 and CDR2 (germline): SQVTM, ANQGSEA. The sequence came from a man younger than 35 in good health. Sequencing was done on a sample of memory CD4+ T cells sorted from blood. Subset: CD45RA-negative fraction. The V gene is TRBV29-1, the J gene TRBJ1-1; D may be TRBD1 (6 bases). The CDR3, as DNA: TGCAGCGTCCAGGGGAACGGGAACACTGAAGCTTTCTTT. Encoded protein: CSVQGNGNTEAFF.